The rows below give T cell receptor beta chains drawn from one sample of a study of Ad26.COV2.S vaccination and SARS-CoV-2 variants. The repertoire was sequenced with immunoSEQ multiplex PCR; TCRdb's copy has only in-frame clones and lacks some. The table has 400,000 to 500,000 clones, 85% to 90% seen once; the top ten hold around 3.6%. The sample consisted of peripheral blood, taken in a trial of Ad26.COV2.S vaccine versus placebo. All receptors derive from a person between 18 and 59 years old who received the Ad26.COV2.S COVID-19 vaccine or a placebo. Both conserved end residues are part of each CDR3.

CDR3 protein,J gene,V gene
CATNRGGAQPQHF,TRBJ1-5,TRBV15
CASSLWDRVNEQYF,TRBJ2-7,TRBV11-2
CASSLPGTGGNTEAFF,TRBJ1-1,TRBV5-5
CASSRLRDTRRGNQPQHF,TRBJ1-5,TRBV6-2/TRBV6-3
CASSVRRQPDNEQFF,TRBJ2-1,TRBV9
CATSRAAEQYF,TRBJ2-3,TRBV15
CASSLDRNNEQFF,TRBJ2-1,TRBV12-3/TRBV12-4
CASRPARSGNTEAFF,TRBJ1-1,TRBV7-2
CASSPGQGKTQYF,TRBJ2-5,TRBV19
CASSMRQGGYSNQPQHF,TRBJ1-5,TRBV19
CASSFGGGYYNEQFF,TRBJ2-1,TRBV7-2
CASSITGETQYF,TRBJ2-5,TRBV19
CSVEGTGAPRQGYTF,TRBJ1-2,TRBV29-1
CASSQSSDDYPAEAKNIQYF,TRBJ2-4,TRBV23-1
CSVQEFSNQPQHF,TRBJ1-5,TRBV29-1
CASSVDKGPHSYNEQFF,TRBJ2-1,TRBV9
CATTWAGYGYTF,TRBJ1-2,TRBV28
CASSEGQGAGHEQFF,TRBJ2-1,TRBV2
CASSTTGGPDTQYF,TRBJ2-3,TRBV19
CASSPEPGQAIQPQHF,TRBJ1-5,TRBV5-1
CASRRADAGELFF,TRBJ2-2,TRBV5-4
CASSYSGAGVSTDTQYF,TRBJ2-3,TRBV6-2/TRBV6-3
CASSVSGANVLTF,TRBJ2-6,TRBV9
CASSYAQWETQYF,TRBJ2-5,TRBV6-5
CASKEGGTEAFF,TRBJ1-1,TRBV2
CATSTKVGGREQFF,TRBJ2-1,TRBV15
CASLERGGGYTF,TRBJ1-2,TRBV2
CASSTPQAGSSYEQYF,TRBJ2-7,TRBV28
CASSRKMGDRAQNTQYF,TRBJ2-3,TRBV4-3
CASSFGTDYGYTF,TRBJ1-2,TRBV5-5
CASSLSTGGRVIQYF,TRBJ2-4,TRBV28
CASSLVDRTNYGYTF,TRBJ1-2,TRBV5-4
CASSLQGGLVNEQFF,TRBJ2-1,TRBV27
CASRPDRGDGEQYF,TRBJ2-7,TRBV6-5
CASSLSRDGTGELFF,TRBJ2-2,TRBV7-3
CASSLARWQRETQYF,TRBJ2-5,TRBV7-9
CASSLWTGGHETQYF,TRBJ2-5,TRBV7-9
CASSRLAGSYEQYF,TRBJ2-7,TRBV2
CASSIAEDGPQHF,TRBJ1-5,TRBV19
CASSPVWSASYNEQFF,TRBJ2-1,TRBV5-1
CATSDPAKYTGELFF,TRBJ2-2,TRBV24-1
CASSLVGSGATDTQYF,TRBJ2-3,TRBV5-1
CASSLLTEVFYGYTF,TRBJ1-2,TRBV2
CASSPWGSIQPQHF,TRBJ1-5,TRBV9
CASSTGIRGTDTQYF,TRBJ2-3,TRBV27
CASSLGVSSSYNEQFF,TRBJ2-1,TRBV11-2
CASSQVGRQADTQYF,TRBJ2-3,TRBV4-3
CASSYSWDSSSYEQYF,TRBJ2-7,TRBV6-5
CSVILGQPESANTGELFF,TRBJ2-2,TRBV29-1
CASAAGNRGFGKLFF,TRBJ1-4,TRBV7-8
CASSPRTPGSYNEQFF,TRBJ2-1,TRBV4-2
CASSYPGQNSPLHF,TRBJ1-6,TRBV6-6
CASSDGTGAFFNSPLHF,TRBJ1-6,TRBV5-4
CASSLPLGGGYNEQFF,TRBJ2-1,TRBV5-1